This TCR beta chain is from a study of T cells in Graves' hyperthyroidism and ophthalmopathy. Notes on the study in general: The model's output predicted ophthalmopathy at a median of around 6.9 months prior to onset. Among thyroid clonotypes expanded above 0.001, most also appeared in blood.

The CDR3 regions of TCR beta were amplified from RNA transcripts. First-round RT-PCR targeting the TCR CDR3 was performed with the HTBI primer set. TCRdb re-analysed the multiplex PCR reads in MiXCR, keeping a single row per CDR3 protein. The sample shows roughly 380,000 distinct CDR3 sequences, approximately 15% of them seen only once. This clonotype was counted ten times or more. Its antigen is still unknown. The origin of this receptor is a woman aged 60 to 75 with Graves' hyperthyroidism. Sequencing was performed on blood.

The CDR3 sequence: CASSLRDAGKTQYF. CDR3 DNA: TGTGCCAGCAGCTTACGGGACGCGGGGAAGACCCAGTACTTC. V gene TRBV7-9 combines with J gene TRBJ2-5, with TRBD2 as a possible D gene (6 bases). The CDR3 contains 14 residues. Germline CDR1 is SEHNR and CDR2 is FQNEAQ (reference sequence). V lost 2 bases to trimming and J lost 6 bases, with 13 bases between them. Variable domain in full (rest from reference TRBV7-9 and TRBJ2-5): DTGVSQNPRHKITKRGQNVTFRCDPISEHNRLYWYRQTLGQGPEFLTYFQNEAQLEKSRLLSDRFSAERPKGSFSTLEIQRTEQGDSAMYLCASSLRDAGKTQYFGPGTRLLVL.